The entry below gives a single T cell receptor (beta chain) sequence along with its context. Antigen: not known. The data are from a study of high-grade serous ovarian cancer treatment subgroups. Study observations and caveats: TCR relatedness rose with neoantigen level and trended with mutation load. Same-patient tumor repertoires overlapped at roughly 0.1 to 0.85; different patients barely overlapped.

Tumor samples were taken before definitive surgery or chemotherapy. TCRdb's table, derived via immunoSEQ multiplex PCR, lists solely in-frame clones and lacks some. The data contain roughly 6,000 clones, 70% to 80% of them seen just once; the ten biggest clones take up about 9.4%. What was sequenced was tumor tissue. The source is a human donor with high-grade serous ovarian cancer.

This CDR3 reads CASSLTGVDEQFF. CDR3 nucleotides: TGTGCCAGCAGCTTAACAGGGGTCGATGAGCAGTTCTTC. This sequence joins TRBV7-8 and TRBJ2-1; 7 bases are shared with TRBD1. Germline values: CDR1 SGHVS, CDR2 FQNEAQ. The CDR3 runs 13 residues. Germline trimming cut 2 bases from V and 8 bases from J; bases unmatched to any gene: 3. Together with reference TRBV7-8 and TRBJ2-1, the CDR3 gives the full variable domain: GAGVSQSPRYKVAKRGQDVALRCDPISGHVSLFWYQQALGQGPEFLTYFQNEAQLDKSGLPSDRFFAERPEGSVSTLKIQRTQQEDSAVYLCASSLTGVDEQFFGPGTRLTVL.